This TCR beta chain came from a study of T cell responses to AZD1222 COVID-19 vaccine. The method was immunoSEQ multiplex PCR; TCRdb's version includes in-frame clones alone and lacks a portion of them. The table lists 150,000 to 190,000 clones, 75% to 90% of them singletons, with approximately 9% in the top ten. With V trimmed by 7 bases and J by 0 bases, 3 bases remained unmatched. The CDR3 runs to 14 residues. The germline V gene encodes CDR1 SQVTM and CDR2 ANQGSEA. To note about this clone: Antigen unknown.

Timing groups of about 4 and about 12 weeks for second doses were pooled. Findings of the study overall: In all cases, repertoires were sampled only after the peak T cell response. Compared with day 0, the breadth and depth of the Spike-specific TCR repertoire rose significantly after two doses of AZD1222.

The V call is TRBV29-1, the J call TRBJ1-4; TRBD1 agrees at 9 bases. This TCR derives from an adult who received the AZD1222 COVID-19 vaccine. The material sequenced was peripheral blood, taken 28 days after the second AZD1222 dose. The CDR3 region has the DNA TGCAGCGGACAGGGGGGGTCAACTAATGAAAAACTGTTTTTT. Protein: CSGQGGSTNEKLFF.